Following are 12 T cell receptor beta chains from one sample sequenced in a study of cytomegalovirus exposure and HLA in healthy donors. A multiplex PCR was run with 60 Vbeta primers and 13 Jbeta primers. Sequencing was performed with immunoSEQ multiplex PCR; in TCRdb, only in-frame clones are kept and a portion is missing. The data contain 55,000 to 70,000 clones, roughly 83% of them singletons. Material: PBMCs. The receptors stem from a human donor in good health.

The V call is TRBV19, the J call TRBJ1-2; 8 bases are a match to TRBD1. The CDR3 spans 15 residues. Germline-derived CDR1 and CDR2 are LNHDA and SQIVND (reference sequence). V lost 5 bases to trimming and J lost 1 base; unmatched junction nucleotides: 6. The chain's CDR3 is CASSPRTGSNYGYTF. The DNA of the CDR3 is TGTGCCAGTAGTCCCAGGACAGGGAGTAACTATGGCTACACCTTC.

A few counts support this clone. This sequence joins TRBV6-1 and TRBJ2-3; 11 nucleotides line up with TRBD2. V trimming: 5 bases; J trimming: 4 bases; junction bases outside the gene matches: 5. Germline V CDR1 and CDR2: MNHNS, SASEGT. The CDR3 length is 15 residues. In nucleotides, the CDR3 is TGTGCCAGCAGTATCGGGACTAGCGGCGCAGATACGCAGTATTTT. It encodes CASSIGTSGADTQYF.

As DNA, the CDR3 is TGTGCCAGCAGCCAAGCGGTAGCTGACACTGAAGCTTTCTTT. Amino acids: CASSQAVADTEAFF. The chain is built from TRBV4-2 and TRBJ1-1; D is ambiguous. Trimming stripped 1 base from V and 3 bases from J, with 9 bases between. Germline V CDR1 and CDR2: LGHNA, YNFKEQ. The CDR3 totals 14 residues.

The chain employs TRBV30 and TRBJ1-4; 7 nucleotides match TRBD1. Germline V gene lookup returns CDR1 GTSNPN and CDR2 SVGIG (reference sequence). The CDR3 spans 12 residues. With 8 bases clipped from V and 8 bases from J, the junction kept 8 bases outside the gene matches. CDR3 DNA sequence: TGTGCCGGAACAGGGGTTTGGGAAAAACTGTTTTTT. It specifies CAGTGVWEKLFF.

The J gene is TRBJ1-1, the V gene TRBV4-1, with 8 bases identical to TRBD1. This CDR3 has 17 amino acids. The junction had 13 bases not matched to a gene; V was cut back by 6 bases and J by 1 base. CDR1 is MGHRA and CDR2 is YSYEKL in the germline V gene. The CDR3 spells CASRDRDLVWENTEAFF. The CDR3 nucleotides read TGCGCCAGCAGGGACAGGGATCTAGTTTGGGAGAACACTGAAGCTTTCTTT.

The gene calls are TRBV5-1 and TRBJ1-3; no firm D call. The V and J ends lost 2 bases and 0 bases respectively, with 6 bases between them. Germline CDR1 SGHRS, CDR2 YFSETQ. The CDR3 runs 14 residues. In DNA form, the CDR3 reads TGCGCCAGCAGCTTCCCGGGCTCTGGAAACACCATATATTTT. It yields the protein CASSFPGSGNTIYF. Full variable domain (outside the CDR3, taken from reference TRBV5-1 and TRBJ1-3): KAGVTQTPRYLIKTRGQQVTLSCSPISGHRSVSWYQQTPGQGLQFLFEYFSETQRNKGNFPGRFSGRQFSNSRSEMNVSTLELGDSALYLCASSFPGSGNTIYFGEGSWLTVV.

Only one count was recorded for this clone. V and J are TRBV4-3 and TRBJ1-6, with D possibly TRBD1 on 6 matching bases. The CDR3 length is 16 residues. Germline lookup yields CDR1 LGHNA and CDR2 YSLEER. Trimming took 5 bases from V and 4 from J, leaving 15 bases between them. CDR3 sequence reads: CASSSNDRTYNSPLHF. CDR3 nucleotides: TGCGCCAGCAGCTCTAACGACAGGACTTATAATTCACCCCTCCACTTT.

The rearrangement uses TRBV6-6 and TRBJ1-1; D gene uncertain. CDR1 MNHNY and CDR2 SVGAGI come from the germline V gene (reference sequence). The CDR3 length is 12 residues. The V gene lost 5 bases and the J gene lost 10 bases, with 14 bases spanning the gap. The CDR3 bases are TGTGCCAGCAGTAAAATCGACCGGGTAGCTTTCTTT. Its protein is CASSKIDRVAFF.

The rearrangement joins TRBV6-5 to TRBJ1-3, with D maybe TRBD1 (6 bases). The CDR3 runs to 14 residues. The V end was cut by 6 bases, the J end by 1 base, with 10 bases between. Germline V gene lookup returns CDR1 MNHEY and CDR2 SVGAGI. The CDR3 loop reads CASSSTGSGNTIYF. The CDR3, as DNA: TGTGCCAGCAGCTCCACAGGGTCTGGAAACACCATATATTTT.

This chain uses TRBV6-1 with TRBJ2-1, with D tentatively TRBD1 (5 bases). This CDR3 region has 17 residues. Germline CDR1 MNHNS, CDR2 SASEGT. Trimming pared 2 bases from V and 3 bases from J, leaving 17 bases between. CDR3 amino acids: CASSESPWTHLYNEQFF. The CDR3 nucleotides are TGTGCCAGCAGTGAATCTCCTTGGACACACCTCTACAATGAGCAGTTCTTC.

This clone was detected only once. The rearrangement uses TRBV5-8 and TRBJ2-7; D uncertain. CDR3 length: 15 amino acids. Germline-derived CDR1 and CDR2 are SGHTS and YDEGEE. V shed 2 bases and J shed 3 bases, with 15 bases lying between them. CDR3 loop: CASSFQLYSGYEQYF. Here the CDR3 DNA reads TGTGCCAGCAGCTTTCAGCTTTACTCGGGCTACGAGCAGTACTTC.

The chain recombines TRBV5-6 with TRBJ2-7; 10 bases map to TRBD2. V shed 4 bases, J shed 2 bases, and the junction held 6 bases outside the gene matches. CDR1 is SGHDT, CDR2 YYEEEE, per germline. CDR3 size: 15 residues. CDR3 amino acids: CASSVGLAEAYEQYF. In nucleotides, the CDR3 is TGTGCCAGCAGCGTCGGACTAGCGGAAGCCTACGAGCAGTACTTC.